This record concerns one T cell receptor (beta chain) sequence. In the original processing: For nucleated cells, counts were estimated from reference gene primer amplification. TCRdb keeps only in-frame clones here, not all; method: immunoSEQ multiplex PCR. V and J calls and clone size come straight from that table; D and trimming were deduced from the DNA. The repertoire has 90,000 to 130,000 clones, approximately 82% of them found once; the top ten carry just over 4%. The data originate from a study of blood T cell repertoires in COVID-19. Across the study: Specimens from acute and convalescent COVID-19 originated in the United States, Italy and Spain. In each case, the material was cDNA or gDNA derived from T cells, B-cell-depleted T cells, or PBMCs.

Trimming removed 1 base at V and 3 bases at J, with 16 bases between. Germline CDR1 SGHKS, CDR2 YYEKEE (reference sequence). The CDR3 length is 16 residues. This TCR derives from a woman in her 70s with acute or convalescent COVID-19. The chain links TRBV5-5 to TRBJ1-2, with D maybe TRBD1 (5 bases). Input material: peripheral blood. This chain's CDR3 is CASSLQGGGKYYGYTF. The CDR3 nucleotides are TGTGCCAGCAGCTTGCAGGGCGGGGGGAAATACTATGGCTACACCTTC.